This entry features one T cell receptor (beta chain) sequence. Its antigen is not known. Sorting defined conventional CD4 T cells as CD4+CD127+. Healthy unrelated donors supplied the control samples. With 6 bases removed from V and 1 base from J, the gap between germline ends came to 16 bases. Germline V gives CDR1 PRHDT, CDR2 FYEKMQ (reference sequence). CDR3 length: 15 amino acids. Authors' methods: Pooled conventional T cells gave 95,000 to 110,000 patient and 130,000 to 150,000 donor TCRbeta sequences. Method: immunoSEQ multiplex PCR; TCRdb's copy keeps in-frame clones and lacks some. V, J and clone size were drawn from that table, and D and trimming were deduced from the DNA. Altogether roughly 24,000 clones are present, roughly 96% being singletons, with the ten largest covering about 0.17%. This sample is drawn from a study of B cell selection in AIRE deficiency. Study-wide results and caveats: Only TCRbeta was sequenced; about 33% of shared healthy Treg sequences appeared in Tconv. Of over 3,000 shared Treg TCRbeta sequences, around 31% were healthy-donor-only and just under 9.5% patient-only.

The sequenced sample consisted of CD4+CD127+ conventional T cells sorted from PBMCs. The origin of this receptor is a human donor in good health. The gene calls are TRBV13 and TRBJ2-7, with D perhaps being TRBD1 or TRBD2 (6 bases each). CDR3 protein: CASSPTRGVSYEQYF. CDR3 bases: TGTGCCAGCAGTCCTACTAGGGGGGTATCCTACGAGCAGTACTTC.